This T cell receptor beta chain was retrieved from a study of blood T cell repertoires in COVID-19 (TCRdb year 2020). The study in broad terms: Samples covering the acute and convalescent phases of COVID-19 were provided by collaborators in the United States, Italy and Spain. The prospective study material was composed of cDNA or gDNA derived from T cells, B-cell-depleted T cells, or PBMCs. Subjects who had been exposed to COVID-19, were actively infected with it, or had recovered from it provided the deeply sampled blood TCRbeta repertoires that made up the dataset. The repertoires were released in a freely available public database meant as a resource for research on the immune response to SARS-CoV-2. The samples were drawn from the first 160 participants of the ongoing ImmuneRACE study and from over 950 subjects provided by 6 global collaborators. Nearly every sample came with metadata listing a de-identified subject ID, COVID-19 status, age in years and sex. Where available, HLA class I and class II types were taken from metadata supplied by the sample provider and were not determined by assay-based typing.

The immunoSEQ Assay, a bias-controlled multiplex PCR, was used to amplify TCRbeta CDR3 regions from genomic DNA. Per the source publication's procedure: The number of nucleated cells in each sample was estimated from the amplification of reference gene primers within the assay. To quantify the absolute abundance of each unique TCRbeta CDR3 rearrangement, sequence reads were collapsed and filtered. For each sample, productive Simpson clonality was calculated by taking the square root of Simpson's diversity index across productive rearrangements. The clones in this table, taken by TCRdb from immuneACCESS, are in-frame only. Not every clone is retained; where verified, under half of the shortfall comes from an unresolved V gene, and the cause of the rest is unknown. For V, J and clone size, that table is used; D and trimming come from the DNA. The sample includes about 160,000 clones, with 82% observed a single time. Of the sample, over 20% is held by the ten largest clones.

This clone has a handful of counts. Its antigen specificity is not known. No much larger clone is present one base from it, and per-base qualities are unavailable. V and J are trimmed by 5 bases and 1 base, and the gene matches miss 3 bases of the junction. According to the germline V gene, CDR1 reads SGHTA and CDR2 reads FQGNSA. CDR3 length: 17 amino acids, cysteine to phenylalanine. The entry retains the CDR3 DNA only, 51 bases that are in frame from base 1. Summary of the overall study and its limitations: Clinical and demographic metadata were provided uncurated, with the amount varying by source and participant.

Each collaborating institution followed its own protocols to collect whole blood in K2EDTA tubes. For TCRbeta analysis, collaborators shipped samples in one of three forms: frozen whole blood, isolated PBMCs, or DNA extracted from either of those sample types. The material sequenced was peripheral blood. Here the chain combines TRBV7-2 and TRBJ2-2; 14 junctional bases match TRBD2. The TCR comes from a woman aged 80 or older with acute or convalescent COVID-19. The CDR3 has the sequence CASSQTSGRVNTGELFF. The DNA is TGTGCCAGCAGCCAGACTAGCGGGAGGGTGAACACCGGGGAGCTGTTTTTT.